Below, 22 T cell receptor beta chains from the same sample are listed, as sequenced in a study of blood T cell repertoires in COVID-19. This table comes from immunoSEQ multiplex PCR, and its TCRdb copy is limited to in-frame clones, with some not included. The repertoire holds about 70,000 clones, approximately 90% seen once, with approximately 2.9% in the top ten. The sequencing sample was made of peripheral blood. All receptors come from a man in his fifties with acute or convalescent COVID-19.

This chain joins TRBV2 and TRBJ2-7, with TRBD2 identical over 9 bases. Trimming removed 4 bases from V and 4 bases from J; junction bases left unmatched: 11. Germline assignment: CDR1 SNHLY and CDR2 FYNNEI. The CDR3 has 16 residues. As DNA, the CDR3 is TGTGCCAGCAGTGCCCTGGAAAGTAGCGGGGGATACGAGCAGTACTTC. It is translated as CASSALESSGGYEQYF.

The CDR3 loop is CASSLGASGSTDTQYF. CDR3 nucleotide sequence: TGTGCCAGCAGCTTAGGAGCTAGCGGAAGCACAGATACGCAGTATTTT. This chain joins TRBV7-2 and TRBJ2-3; TRBD2 matches 7 bases. J lost 0 bases, V lost 1 base, and 4 bases had no gene match. The germline gives CDR1 SGHTA, CDR2 FQGNSA. This CDR3 contains 16 residues.

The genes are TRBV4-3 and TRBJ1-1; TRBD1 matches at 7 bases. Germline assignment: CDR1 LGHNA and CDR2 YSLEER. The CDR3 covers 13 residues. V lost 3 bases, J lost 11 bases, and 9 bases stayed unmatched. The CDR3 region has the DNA TGCGCCAGCAGCCAGAACAGGGGCCAGGCTGCTTTCTTT. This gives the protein CASSQNRGQAAFF.

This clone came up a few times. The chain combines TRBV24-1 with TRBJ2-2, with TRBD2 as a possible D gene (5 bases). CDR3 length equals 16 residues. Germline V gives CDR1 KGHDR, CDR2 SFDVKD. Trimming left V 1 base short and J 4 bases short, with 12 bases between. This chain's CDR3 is CATSDLTSLSTGELFF. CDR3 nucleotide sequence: TGTGCCACCAGTGATTTAACTAGTCTGAGCACCGGGGAGCTGTTTTTT.

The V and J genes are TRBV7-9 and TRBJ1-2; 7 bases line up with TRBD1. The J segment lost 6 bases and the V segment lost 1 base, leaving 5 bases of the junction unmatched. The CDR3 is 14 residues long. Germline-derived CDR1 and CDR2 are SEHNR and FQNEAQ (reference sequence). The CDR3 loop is CASSLGQGQNGYTF. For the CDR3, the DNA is TGTGCCAGCAGCTTAGGACAGGGCCAAAATGGCTACACCTTC.

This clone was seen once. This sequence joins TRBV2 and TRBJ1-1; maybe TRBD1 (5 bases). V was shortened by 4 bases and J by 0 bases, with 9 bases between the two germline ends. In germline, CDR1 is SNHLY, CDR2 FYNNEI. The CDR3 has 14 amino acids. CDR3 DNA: TGTGCCAGCAGTGGCGGGGGGATGAACACTGAAGCTTTCTTT. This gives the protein CASSGGGMNTEAFF.

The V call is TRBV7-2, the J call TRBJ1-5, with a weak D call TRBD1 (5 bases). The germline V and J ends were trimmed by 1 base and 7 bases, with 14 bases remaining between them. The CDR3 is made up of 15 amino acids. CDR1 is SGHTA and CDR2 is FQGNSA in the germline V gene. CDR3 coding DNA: TGTGCCAGCAGCTTAGAGAGCTGGGGGGGGCAGCCCCAGCATTTT. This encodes CASSLESWGGQPQHF.

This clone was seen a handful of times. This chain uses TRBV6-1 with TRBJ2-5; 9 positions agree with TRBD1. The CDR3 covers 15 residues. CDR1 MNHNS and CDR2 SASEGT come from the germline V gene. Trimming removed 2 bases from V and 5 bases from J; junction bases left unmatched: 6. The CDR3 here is CASSEIAGQGETQYF. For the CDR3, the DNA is TGTGCCAGCAGTGAAATCGCCGGACAGGGGGAGACCCAGTACTTC.

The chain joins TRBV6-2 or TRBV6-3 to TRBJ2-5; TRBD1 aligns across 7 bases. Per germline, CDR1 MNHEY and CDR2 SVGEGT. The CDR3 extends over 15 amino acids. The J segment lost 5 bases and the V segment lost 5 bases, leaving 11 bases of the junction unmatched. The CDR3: CASSRQGLGDETQYF. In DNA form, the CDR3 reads TGTGCCAGCAGTCGACAGGGTTTGGGCGATGAGACCCAGTACTTC.

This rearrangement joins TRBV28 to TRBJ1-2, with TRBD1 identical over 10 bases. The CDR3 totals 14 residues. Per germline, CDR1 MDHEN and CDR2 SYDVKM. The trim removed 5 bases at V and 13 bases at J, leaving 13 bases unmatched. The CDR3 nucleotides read TGTGCCAGCAGTCCTGGGGACAGGGGAGCCTTTACCACCTTC. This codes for CASSPGDRGAFTTF.

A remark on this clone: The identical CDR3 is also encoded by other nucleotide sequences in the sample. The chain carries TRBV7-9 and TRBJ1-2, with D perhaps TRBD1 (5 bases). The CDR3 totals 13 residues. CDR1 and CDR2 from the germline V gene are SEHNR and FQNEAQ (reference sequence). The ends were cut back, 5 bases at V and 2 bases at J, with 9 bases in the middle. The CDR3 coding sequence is TGTGCCAGCAGCCCAGGGCAGAACTATGGCTACACCTTC. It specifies CASSPGQNYGYTF.

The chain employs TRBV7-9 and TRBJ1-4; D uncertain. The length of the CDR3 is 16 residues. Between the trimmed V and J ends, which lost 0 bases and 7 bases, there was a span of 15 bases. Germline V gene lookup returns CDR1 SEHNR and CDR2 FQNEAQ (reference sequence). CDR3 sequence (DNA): TGTGCCAGCAGCTTAGCCGGCGGGGTCTTTGGTGAAAAACTGTTTTTT. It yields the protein CASSLAGGVFGEKLFF.

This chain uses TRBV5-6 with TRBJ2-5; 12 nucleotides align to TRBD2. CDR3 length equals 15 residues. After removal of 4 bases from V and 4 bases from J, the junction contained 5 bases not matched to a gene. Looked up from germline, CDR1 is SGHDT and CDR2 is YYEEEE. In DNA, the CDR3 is TGTGCCAGCAGCCCACTAGCGGGAGGCGTAGAGACCCAGTACTTC. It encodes CASSPLAGGVETQYF.

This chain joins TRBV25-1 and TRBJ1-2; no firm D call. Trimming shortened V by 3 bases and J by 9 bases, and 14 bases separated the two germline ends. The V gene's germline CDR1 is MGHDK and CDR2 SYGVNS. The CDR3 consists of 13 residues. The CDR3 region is CASSERRAESYTF. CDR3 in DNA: TGTGCCAGCAGTGAGAGGAGAGCCGAAAGCTACACCTTC.

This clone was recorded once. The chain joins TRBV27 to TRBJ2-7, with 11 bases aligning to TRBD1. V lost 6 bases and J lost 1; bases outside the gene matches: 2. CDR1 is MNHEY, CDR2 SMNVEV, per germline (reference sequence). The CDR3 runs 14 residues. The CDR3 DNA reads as TGTGCCAGCAGGGGACAGGGGGTGTCCTACGAGCAGTACTTC. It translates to CASRGQGVSYEQYF.

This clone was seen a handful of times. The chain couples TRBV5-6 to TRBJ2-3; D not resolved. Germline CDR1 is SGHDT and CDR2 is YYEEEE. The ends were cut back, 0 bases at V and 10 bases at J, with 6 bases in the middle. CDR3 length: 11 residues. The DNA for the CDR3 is TGTGCCAGCAGCTTGGCCGGTCCGCAGTATTTT. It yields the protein CASSLAGPQYF.

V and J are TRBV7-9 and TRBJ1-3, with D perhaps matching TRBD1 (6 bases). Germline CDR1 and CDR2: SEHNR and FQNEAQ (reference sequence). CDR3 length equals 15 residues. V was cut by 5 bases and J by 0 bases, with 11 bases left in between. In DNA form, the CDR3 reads TGTGCCAGCAGCCTCTCAGGGGTCTCTGGAAACACCATATATTTT. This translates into CASSLSGVSGNTIYF. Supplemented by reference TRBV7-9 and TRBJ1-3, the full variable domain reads DTGVSQNPRHKITKRGQNVTFRCDPISEHNRLYWYRQTLGQGPEFLTYFQNEAQLEKSRLLSDRFSAERPKGSFSTLEIQRTEQGDSAMYLCASSLSGVSGNTIYFGEGSWLTVV.

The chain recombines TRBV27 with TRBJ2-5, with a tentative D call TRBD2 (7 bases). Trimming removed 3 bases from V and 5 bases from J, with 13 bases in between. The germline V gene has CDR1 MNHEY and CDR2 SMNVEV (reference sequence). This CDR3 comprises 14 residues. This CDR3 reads CASSFGGLWETQYF. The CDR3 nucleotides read TGTGCCAGCAGTTTCGGGGGGCTCTGGGAGACCCAGTACTTC.

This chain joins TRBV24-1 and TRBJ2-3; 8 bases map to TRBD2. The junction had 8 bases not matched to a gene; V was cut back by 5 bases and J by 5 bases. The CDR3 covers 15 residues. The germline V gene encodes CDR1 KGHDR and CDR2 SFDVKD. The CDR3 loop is CATSAAVSGRDTQYF. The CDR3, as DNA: TGTGCCACCAGTGCTGCTGTCAGCGGGAGAGATACGCAGTATTTT.

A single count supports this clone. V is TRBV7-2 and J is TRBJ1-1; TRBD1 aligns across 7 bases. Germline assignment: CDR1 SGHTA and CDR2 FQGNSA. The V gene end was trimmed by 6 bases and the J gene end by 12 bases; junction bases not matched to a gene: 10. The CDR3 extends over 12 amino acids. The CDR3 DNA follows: TGTGCCAGCAGTCAACAGGGGTGGGTAACTTTCTTT. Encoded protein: CASSQQGWVTFF.

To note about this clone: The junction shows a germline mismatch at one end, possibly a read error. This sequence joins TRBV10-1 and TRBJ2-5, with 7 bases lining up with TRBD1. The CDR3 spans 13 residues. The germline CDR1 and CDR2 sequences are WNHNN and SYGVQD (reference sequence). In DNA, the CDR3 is TGCGCCAGCAGTGAGGACAGGGAAGAGGCCCAGTACTTC. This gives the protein CASSEDREEAQYF.

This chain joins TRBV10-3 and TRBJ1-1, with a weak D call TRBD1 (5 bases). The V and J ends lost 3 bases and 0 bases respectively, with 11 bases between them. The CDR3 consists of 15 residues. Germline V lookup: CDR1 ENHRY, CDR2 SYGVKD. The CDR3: CAISDYGAVNTEAFF. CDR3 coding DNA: TGTGCCATCAGTGACTATGGGGCCGTGAACACTGAAGCTTTCTTT.